This T cell receptor (beta chain) is from a study of blood T cell repertoires in COVID-19. About the study: Samples of COVID-19 (acute and convalescent) were obtained from the United States, Italy and Spain.

In the original workflow: Reference gene primer amplification gave nucleated cell count estimates. The data were produced by immunoSEQ multiplex PCR, yet TCRdb's version contains in-frame clones alone and is incomplete. V, J and clone size are taken as reported in that table, and D and trimming were inferred from the DNA itself. Of fewer than 50,000 clones listed, approximately 79% are singletons. This sequence was found in a man between 65 and 80 years old with acute or convalescent COVID-19. Sample: peripheral blood.

The CDR3 DNA is TGTGCCAGCAGCCTCGCTCGGGACAGGGGAAGCTACACCTTC. This translates into CASSLARDRGSYTF. The chain has TRBV7-3 and TRBJ1-2; 10 bases match TRBD1. After removal of 5 bases from V and 9 bases from J, the junction contained 9 bases not matched to a gene. Germline CDR1 SGHTA, CDR2 FQGTGA. The CDR3 has 14 amino acids.